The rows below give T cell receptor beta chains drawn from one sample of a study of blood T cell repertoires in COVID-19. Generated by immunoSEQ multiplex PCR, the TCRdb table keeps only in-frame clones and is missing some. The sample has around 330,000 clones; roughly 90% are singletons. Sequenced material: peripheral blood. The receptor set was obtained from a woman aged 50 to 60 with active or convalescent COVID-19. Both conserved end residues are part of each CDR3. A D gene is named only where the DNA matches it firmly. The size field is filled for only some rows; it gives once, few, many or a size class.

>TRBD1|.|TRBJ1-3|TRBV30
TGTGCCTGGAGTATTCGGACAGGCGGAAACACCATATATTTT
CAWSIRTGGNTIYF
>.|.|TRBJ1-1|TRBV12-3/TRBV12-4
TGTGCCAGCAGTTTTATAAGAGGCACTGAAGCTTTCTTT
CASSFIRGTEAFF
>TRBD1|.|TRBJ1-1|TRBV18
TGTGCCAGCTCACCACAGACAGGGTGGAACACTGAAGCTTTCTTT
CASSPQTGWNTEAFF
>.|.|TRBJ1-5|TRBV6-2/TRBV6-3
TGTGCCAGCAGTTTTGGGGGGGCCGGCAATCAGCCCCAGCATTTT
CASSFGGAGNQPQHF
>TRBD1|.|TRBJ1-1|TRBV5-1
TGCGCCAGCAGCTTGGGGTTGCGGGACAGAATAATGAACACTGAAGCTTTCTTT
CASSLGLRDRIMNTEAFF
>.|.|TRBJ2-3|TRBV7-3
TGTGCCAGCAGGTCGACTAGCACAGATACGCAGTATTTT
CASRSTSTDTQYF
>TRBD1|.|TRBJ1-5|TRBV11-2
TGTGCCAGCAGCTTATTAGGGGGCGGTCAGCCCCAGCATTTT
CASSLLGGGQPQHF
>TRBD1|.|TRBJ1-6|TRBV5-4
TGTGCCAGCAGCGTCCCGACCGGGACAGGGGGTAATTCACCCCTCCACTTT
CASSVPTGTGGNSPLHF
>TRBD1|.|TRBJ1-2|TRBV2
TGTGCCAGCAGTGAGTTTCGCACCCTATCGGACTCTACAGGGGGCAAGGGCTACACCTTC
CASSEFRTLSDSTGGKGYTF
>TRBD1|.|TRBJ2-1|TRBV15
TGTGCCACCAGCAGATCCCCGGGACAGGGGGCGCCGAGCTCCTACAATGAGCAGTTCTTC
CATSRSPGQGAPSSYNEQFF
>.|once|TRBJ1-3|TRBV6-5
TGTGCCAGCGGGGGGGGGCCCTCTGGAAACACCATATATTTT
CASGGGPSGNTIYF
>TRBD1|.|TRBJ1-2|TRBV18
TGTGCCAGCTCACCGCTTGGGACAGGGGCTAACTATGGCTACACCTTC
CASSPLGTGANYGYTF
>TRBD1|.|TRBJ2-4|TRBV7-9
TGTGCCAGCAGCACACAGACAGGGGTGAGCATTCAGTACTTC
CASSTQTGVSIQYF
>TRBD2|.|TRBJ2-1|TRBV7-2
TGTGCCAGCAGCTTAGTAGCGGGTTACAACAATGAGCAGTTCTTC
CASSLVAGYNNEQFF
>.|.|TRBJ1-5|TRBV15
TGTGCCACCCGGGAATATAGCAATCAGCCCCAGCATTTT
CATREYSNQPQHF
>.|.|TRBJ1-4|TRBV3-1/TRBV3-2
TGTGCCAGCAGCTTCCGGGATCTTAATGAAAAACTGTTTTTT
CASSFRDLNEKLFF
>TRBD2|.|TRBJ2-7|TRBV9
TGTGCCAGCAGCGTAGAGTGGTCTAGCGGGACTTACGAGCAGTACTTC
CASSVEWSSGTYEQYF
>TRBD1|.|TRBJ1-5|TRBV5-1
TGCGCCAGCAGCTGGGGACAGAATCAGCCCCAGCATTTT
CASSWGQNQPQHF
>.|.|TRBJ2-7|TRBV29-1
TGCAGCGTTGAACGTCCTGGAGACTACGAGCAGTACTTC
CSVERPGDYEQYF
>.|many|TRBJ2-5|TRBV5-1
TGCGCCAGCAGCTTGACAGGGACGTACCAAGAGACCCAGTACTTC
CASSLTGTYQETQYF
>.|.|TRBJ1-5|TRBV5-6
TGTGCCAGCAGCTCGGTAACAGGGTTTGGCCAGCCCCAGCATTTT
CASSSVTGFGQPQHF
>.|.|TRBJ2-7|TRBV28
TGTGCCAGCAGTTTATGGGGGGGCGGGAGCTCCTACGAGCAGTACTTC
CASSLWGGGSSYEQYF